The 19 T cell receptor beta chains presented below share a single source sample, sequenced in a study of T cells in Graves' hyperthyroidism and ophthalmopathy. Regions amplified from RNA transcripts were the TCR beta CDR3 regions. HTBI primers drove first-round RT-PCR of the TCR CDR3. MiXCR, applied by TCRdb to the multiplex PCR reads, yields one record per CDR3 protein. The sample carries a few hundred thousand distinct CDR3 sequences, around 25% recorded once. Sequenced material: blood. These receptors all come from a man in his forties or fifties with Graves' hyperthyroidism.

The gene calls are TRBV28 and TRBJ1-4; possibly TRBD1 for D (6 bases). Trimming pared 6 bases from V and 8 bases from J, leaving 19 bases between. The CDR3 extends over 15 amino acids. Germline V gene data show CDR1 as MDHEN and CDR2 as SYDVKM. The CDR3, as DNA: TGTGCCAGCAGATCCCAACAGGGTTTTAGCGAAAAACTGTTTTTT. Translation gives CASRSQQGFSEKLFF.

The chain has TRBV15 and TRBJ1-2; 9 nucleotides line up with TRBD1. There are 14 residues in the CDR3. Germline loops: CDR1 LNHNV, CDR2 YYDKDF (reference sequence). With 3 bases clipped from V and 2 bases from J, the junction kept 1 base outside the gene matches. CDR3 nucleotide sequence: TGTGCCACCAGCAGCGGGACAGGGAACTATGGCTACACCTTC. It specifies CATSSGTGNYGYTF.

In DNA form, the CDR3 reads TGTGCCAGCAGCCAAGTACTAGCGGGATTTGGCGGGGAGCTGTTTTTT. Its protein product is CASSQVLAGFGGELFF. The chain combines TRBV14 with TRBJ2-2, with 10 bases fitting TRBD2. Unmatched junction bases numbered 6, after V lost 1 base and J lost 7 bases. CDR3 size: 16 residues. The germline gives CDR1 SGHDN, CDR2 FVKESK.

This clonotype was seen more than once but under ten times. The chain recombines TRBV6-1 with TRBJ1-2; D is unresolved. Germline V gene lookup returns CDR1 MNHNS and CDR2 SASEGT. The V end lost 0 bases, the J end lost 4 bases, and 9 bases lay between the germline ends. The CDR3 extends over 14 amino acids. CDR3 protein: CASSEALLVYGYTF. The CDR3 DNA reads TGTGCCAGCAGTGAAGCATTGTTGGTCTATGGCTACACCTTC.

The rearrangement links TRBV20-1 to TRBJ1-5, with a tentative D call TRBD1 (6 bases). Trimming shortened V by 6 bases and J by 0 bases, and 12 bases separated the two germline ends. Germline V lookup: CDR1 DFQATT, CDR2 SNEGSKA (reference sequence). This CDR3 has 14 amino acids. In DNA form, the CDR3 reads TGCAGTGCCGTAGACAGGAATAGCAATCAGCCCCAGCATTTT. Residues: CSAVDRNSNQPQHF.

The chain links TRBV12-5 to TRBJ2-2; possible D gene TRBD1, 6 bases. Deletions cut 4 bases from V and 5 bases from J, with 8 bases between. Germline V lookup: CDR1 LGHNT, CDR2 FRNRAP. The CDR3 covers 13 residues. In DNA form, the CDR3 reads TGTGCTAGTGGTTCGAGGGGGACCGGGGAGCTGTTTTTT. This sequence encodes CASGSRGTGELFF.

J is TRBJ2-7 and V is TRBV11-2; 7 bases fit TRBD2. Trimming at V came to 6 bases and at J to 3 bases, leaving 5 bases not matched to a gene. CDR1 is SGHAT, CDR2 FQNNGV, per germline. The CDR3 totals 13 residues. DNA of the CDR3: TGTGCCAGCAGTCCGGGACTAATCTACGAGCAGTACTTC. This encodes CASSPGLIYEQYF.

V usage is TRBV6-4 and J usage is TRBJ2-2; D unresolved. The CDR3 sequence is 13 residues long. V was clipped by 2 bases and J by 7 bases, with 8 bases between them. Germline V CDR1 and CDR2: MRHNA, SNTAGT. In DNA, the CDR3 is TGTGCCAGCAGTGACAGGGATGGCGGGGAGCTGTTTTTT. Protein sequence: CASSDRDGGELFF.

This clonotype has a count of ten or more. The chain carries TRBV2 and TRBJ2-7; perhaps TRBD1 as D (5 bases). Between the trimmed V and J ends, which lost 4 bases and 3 bases, there was a span of 10 bases. Germline values: CDR1 SNHLY, CDR2 FYNNEI. CDR3 length equals 13 residues. The CDR3, as DNA: TGTGCCAGCAGTGGCCAGGGTTTCTACGAGCAGTACTTC. It is translated as CASSGQGFYEQYF.

The V gene is TRBV29-1, the J gene TRBJ2-4; maybe TRBD2 (5 bases). Trimming shortened V by 3 bases and J by 9 bases, and 18 bases separated the two germline ends. The germline CDR1 and CDR2 sequences are SQVTM and ANQGSEA. The CDR3 totals 14 residues. CDR3 protein: CSVEGGTSSGIQYF. The CDR3 DNA follows: TGCAGCGTTGAGGGCGGAACCTCCAGCGGCATTCAGTACTTC. Combining the CDR3 with reference TRBV29-1 and TRBJ2-4 gives the whole variable domain SAVISQKPSRDICQRGTSLTIQCQVDSQVTMMFWYRQQPGQSLTLIATANQGSEATYESGFVIDKFPISRPNLTFSTLTVSNMSPEDSSIYLCSVEGGTSSGIQYFGAGTRLSVL.

This clonotype was found a few times. The J gene is TRBJ2-3, the V gene TRBV2, with 10 bases matching TRBD2. Germline assignment: CDR1 SNHLY and CDR2 FYNNEI. V trimming: 8 bases; J trimming: 8 bases; junction bases outside the gene matches: 19. CDR3 size: 17 residues. The DNA for the CDR3 is TGTGCCAGCTCACCACCCACCAGCGGGAGGGCTGGAGGTACGCAGTATTTT. Amino acid sequence: CASSPPTSGRAGGTQYF.

This clonotype has ten or more counts. The chain couples TRBV28 to TRBJ2-5, with 7 nucleotides matching TRBD1. Germline V gene lookup returns CDR1 MDHEN and CDR2 SYDVKM. V was clipped by 1 base and J by 3 bases; unmatched bases: 2. The CDR3 loop spans 14 amino acids. The CDR3 DNA sequence: TGTGCCAGCAGTTTATTTGACAGGGAAGAGACCCAGTACTTC. This gives the protein CASSLFDREETQYF.

V usage is TRBV28 and J usage is TRBJ2-1; weak D call: TRBD1 (5 bases). Germline V CDR1 and CDR2: MDHEN, SYDVKM. CDR3 length: 13 amino acids. V was pared by 6 bases and J by 4 bases, with 10 bases between. This CDR3 reads CASRLTAYNEQFF. CDR3 bases: TGTGCCAGCAGGCTGACAGCATACAATGAGCAGTTCTTC. The entire variable domain, with the rest obtained from reference TRBV28 and TRBJ2-1, is as follows: DVKVTQSSRYLVKRTGEKVFLECVQDMDHENMFWYRQDPGLGLRLIYFSYDVKMKEKGDIPEGYSVSREKKERFSLILESASTNQTSMYLCASRLTAYNEQFFGPGTRLTVL.

The chain recombines TRBV5-8 with TRBJ2-3; no definite D call. V was pared by 3 bases and J by 5 bases, with 16 bases between. Looked up from germline, CDR1 is SGHTS and CDR2 is YDEGEE. The CDR3 covers 15 residues. The CDR3 nucleotides read TGTGCCAGCAGCTACACCTCGGCGTGGGGAGATACGCAGTATTTT. Translation: CASSYTSAWGDTQYF.

The chain employs TRBV20-1 and TRBJ1-1, with 8 bases that match TRBD1. CDR1 DFQATT and CDR2 SNEGSKA come from the germline V gene (reference sequence). J gave up 1 base and V 7 bases, and 2 bases lay outside the gene matches. CDR3 length: 12 residues. As DNA, the CDR3 is TGCAGTGGACAGGGGTGGAACACTGAAGCTTTCTTT. Translation gives CSGQGWNTEAFF.

Ten or more counts support this clonotype. The genes are TRBV5-1 and TRBJ2-1; D uncertain. Germline V gene lookup returns CDR1 SGHRS and CDR2 YFSETQ. V was trimmed by 5 bases and J by 4 bases, leaving 13 bases between them. CDR3 size: 14 residues. The CDR3 spells CASSVGSRYNEQFF. Written as DNA, the CDR3 is TGCGCCAGCAGTGTCGGCAGTCGGTACAATGAGCAGTTCTTC.

The chain employs TRBV5-1 and TRBJ1-2, with D perhaps TRBD1 (5 bases). The V end lost 0 bases, the J end lost 4 bases, and 10 bases lay between the germline ends. Germline V lookup: CDR1 SGHRS, CDR2 YFSETQ. This CDR3 is 14 amino acids long. CDR3 region: CASSLGQGAYGYTF. For the CDR3, the DNA is TGCGCCAGCAGCTTGGGGCAGGGTGCCTATGGCTACACCTTC.

This clonotype showed up many times. The rearrangement joins TRBV11-2 to TRBJ2-5; no firm D call. V was cut by 0 bases and J by 5 bases, with 4 bases left in between. The CDR3 loop spans 12 amino acids. The germline V gene encodes CDR1 SGHAT and CDR2 FQNNGV. The CDR3 sequence: CASSLEWETQYF. As DNA, the CDR3 is TGTGCCAGCAGCTTAGAATGGGAGACCCAGTACTTC.

This clonotype came up a few times. This chain joins TRBV6-1 and TRBJ2-3, with 9 bases lining up with TRBD1. CDR3 length: 15 amino acids. V shed 2 bases, J shed 2 bases, and the junction held 2 bases outside the gene matches. Per the germline V gene, CDR1 is MNHNS and CDR2 is SASEGT. CDR3 loop: CASSETGGPTDTQYF. In nucleotides, the CDR3 is TGTGCCAGCAGTGAAACAGGGGGCCCCACAGATACGCAGTATTTT.